A single T cell receptor beta chain is shown here with its context. The antigen remains undetermined. This entry belongs to a study of tumor and adjacent non-tumor tissue in lung cancer. TCRbeta libraries were built with three rounds of nested PCR, modified from ARM-PCR. TCRdb recomputed calls from the multiplex PCR reads with MiXCR, one row per CDR3 protein. The profile shows tens of thousands of distinct CDR3 sequences, roughly 70% of them singletons. Whole-study results and caveats: Patients with more diverse tumor TCRs had worse survival.

Germline V gene sequence: CDR1 KGHSH, CDR2 LQKENI. Trimming pared 3 bases from V and 2 bases from J, leaving 9 bases between. The CDR3 runs 14 residues. This sample's RNA came from whole unsorted tissue. More than 3 cm separated this lung sample from the edge of the tumor. Source material: distant non-tumor lung tissue. The chain is built from TRBV18 and TRBJ2-3; D perhaps matches TRBD1 (5 bases). The sequence derives from a woman in her fifties or sixties with non-small cell lung cancer. The CDR3 coding sequence is TGTGCCAGCTCACCCGAGACAGCCACAGATACGCAGTATTTT. The encoded protein is CASSPETATDTQYF.